The rows below give T cell receptor beta chains drawn from one sample of a study of CDR3 diversity in severe acne. TCRdb independently ran MiXCR on the PCR reads; one entry per CDR3 protein. The sample has fewer than 90,000 distinct CDR3 sequences, under 55% seen once. Input material: blood. Receptors originate from a male donor with severe acne vulgaris. Each CDR3 is given with its conserved first and last residue. A D gene is named only where the DNA matches it firmly. Clone size, where shown, is once, few, many, or a class for clones that have expanded.

v_gene,j_gene,abundance,d_gene,CDR3nt,CDR3aa
TRBV6-6,TRBJ1-1,-,-,TGTGCCCGCAGTCGGGCCGTGGACTATGAAGCTTTCTTT,CARSRAVDYEAFF
TRBV7-2,TRBJ2-1,many,-,TGTGCCAGCAGCTTTTTAGCTAGTAACCACAATGAGCAGTTCTTC,CASSFLASNHNEQFF
TRBV14,TRBJ1-2,many,-,TGTGCCAGCAGCCCCCCCGGACCCTATGGCTACACCTTC,CASSPPGPYGYTF
TRBV29-1,TRBJ2-3,-,TRBD2,TGCAGCGTTGTAGGTAGCGGGAGACCAGATACGCAGTATTTT,CSVVGSGRPDTQYF
TRBV10-3,TRBJ2-5,-,-,TGTGCCATCAGTGGGGTTAGGGGACCACAAGAGACCCAGTACTTC,CAISGVRGPQETQYF
TRBV25-1,TRBJ1-4,-,-,TGTGCCAGCAGCCATGGCACCGATGCAACTAATGAAAAACTGTTTTTT,CASSHGTDATNEKLFF
TRBV2,TRBJ1-1,many,-,TGTGCCAGCAGTCGTATGGGGCAGATGAACACTGAAGCTTTCTTT,CASSRMGQMNTEAFF
TRBV19,TRBJ2-3,-,-,TGTGCCAGTAATAGGGGTACAGATACGCAGTATTTT,CASNRGTDTQYF
TRBV2,TRBJ1-6,-,-,TGTGCCAGCAGTGAAACTCGGGGGAGCAGTTCACCCCTCCACTTT,CASSETRGSSSPLHF
TRBV29-1,TRBJ1-2,-,TRBD1,TGCAGCGTACCGGGACAGGGGCGCTGGTTCGACTATGGCTCCACCTTC,CSVPGQGRWFDYGSTF
TRBV6-6,TRBJ2-5,-,TRBD2,TGTGCCAGCAGTCCGACTAGCGGCCCTGGGGAGACCCAGTACTTC,CASSPTSGPGETQYF
TRBV9,TRBJ1-6,-,-,TGTGCCAGTCAGGGATCCTATAATTCACCCCTCCACTTT,CASQGSYNSPLHF